This T cell receptor (beta chain) originates from a study of human T cells and chemical hapten exposure. TCRdb reprocessed the RACE reads with MiXCR, giving one entry per CDR3 protein. The sample carries about 290,000 distinct CDR3 sequences, over 7.5% recorded once. The CDR3 is 16 residues long. V was pared by 0 bases and J by 0 bases, with 11 bases between. Time point specified: pre-sensitization, week 0. As to treatment: therapeutic diphenylcyclopropenone sensitization with weekly scalp DPC. This receptor was taken from a man younger than 35 with alopecia areata. Some clones in this sample may be carry-over from other donors' samples. The specimen was whole blood, collected in connection with sensitization to the hapten diphenylcyclopropenone (DPC). The V gene is TRBV23-1, the J gene TRBJ2-5; D uncertain. TRBV23-1 falls under the ORF class, with uncertain function. The CDR3 DNA reads TGCGCCAGCAGTCAATCAAGTAAATCGTACCAAGAGACCCAGTACTTC. The encoded protein is CASSQSSKSYQETQYF.